The 8 T cell receptor beta chains in this list originate from one sample, sequenced in a study of cytomegalovirus exposure and HLA in healthy donors. Primers included in the PCR were 60 Vbeta and 13 Jbeta primers. Assay used: immunoSEQ multiplex PCR; TCRdb lists only in-frame clones, some missing. The sample has just under 70,000 clones, 70% to 90% seen once. Sequenced sample: PBMCs. The receptors here all came from a human donor in good health.

The CDR3 bases are TGTGCCAGTAGTATAGGGCAGAACCTTTACAATGAGCAGTTCTTC. Protein sequence: CASSIGQNLYNEQFF. The chain joins TRBV19 to TRBJ2-1; D is undetermined. CDR3 length: 15 residues. CDR1 and CDR2 (germline): LNHDA, SQIVND (reference sequence). V shed 1 base and J shed 4 bases, with 11 bases lying between them. Using reference TRBV19 and TRBJ2-1 for the parts outside the CDR3, the full variable domain is DGGITQSPKYLFRKEGQNVTLSCEQNLNHDAMYWYRQDPGQGLRLIYYSQIVNDFQKGDIAEGYSVSREKKESFPLTVTSAQKNPTAFYLCASSIGQNLYNEQFFGPGTRLTVL.

The rearrangement joins TRBV19 to TRBJ2-3; no clear D. The CDR3 covers 12 residues. Trimming removed 3 bases at V and 4 bases at J, with 5 bases between. From germline, CDR1 is LNHDA and CDR2 SQIVND (reference sequence). Here the CDR3 reads CASSILADTQYF. CDR3 in DNA: TGTGCCAGTAGTATTCTAGCAGATACGCAGTATTTT.

J is TRBJ2-3 and V is TRBV9; tentative D call: TRBD1 (8 bases). The CDR3 loop spans 17 amino acids. Germline V lookup: CDR1 SGDLS, CDR2 YYNGEE. The V end was cut by 0 bases, the J end by 1 base, with 15 bases between. The CDR3 DNA is TGTGCCAGCAGCGTAGAAGGAACAGGGGGGGGCACAGATACGCAGTATTTT. It codes for CASSVEGTGGGTDTQYF.

The CDR3 reads CASTETGLYGYTF. CDR3 bases: TGTGCCAGCACCGAGACAGGGCTCTATGGCTACACCTTC. This chain joins TRBV28 and TRBJ1-2, with TRBD1 matching 7 bases. V lost 7 bases to trimming and J lost 4 bases; unmatched junction nucleotides: 6. The germline V gene has CDR1 MDHEN and CDR2 SYDVKM. The CDR3 length is 13 residues.

The CDR3 reads CASSLDRADGYTF. For the CDR3, the DNA is TGTGCCAGCAGCCTAGACAGGGCGGATGGCTACACCTTC. The rearrangement uses TRBV5-4 and TRBJ1-2, with 7 bases identical to TRBD1. Germline V lookup: CDR1 SGHNT, CDR2 YYREEE (reference sequence). The trim removed 4 bases at V and 6 bases at J, leaving 6 bases unmatched. The CDR3 is 13 residues long.

V usage is TRBV5-1 and J usage is TRBJ2-7; TRBD1 might be the D (5 bases). The CDR3 covers 13 residues. CDR1 is SGHRS, CDR2 YFSETQ, per germline. The V gene lost 6 bases and the J gene lost 6 bases, with 16 bases spanning the gap. The CDR3 is CASTSDRLLEQYF. DNA of the CDR3: TGCGCCAGCACCTCTGACAGACTCCTCGAGCAGTACTTC.

In regard to this clone: Relative to the germline gene, one junction end is altered; a read error may explain this. V gene TRBV7-9 combines with J gene TRBJ1-2; 7 bases line up with TRBD1. In germline, CDR1 is SEHNR, CDR2 FQNEAQ (reference sequence). The CDR3 contains 14 residues. For the CDR3, the DNA is TGTTCCAGCAGCTTAGACGGACAGGTCTATGGCTACACCTTC. It yields the protein CSSSLDGQVYGYTF.

The CDR3 DNA sequence: TGTGCCAGTAGTACCCGAAGGAGCTCCTATAATTCACCCCTCCACTTT. The encoded protein is CASSTRRSSYNSPLHF. The chain joins TRBV19 to TRBJ1-6; D not certain. The CDR3 consists of 16 residues. Trimming took 4 bases from V and 0 from J, leaving 10 bases between them. Germline V CDR1 and CDR2: LNHDA, SQIVND (reference sequence).